One and the same sample provided the 13 T cell receptor beta chains below, sequenced in a study of T cell clonality in common variable immunodeficiency. The assay was immunoSEQ multiplex PCR, and TCRdb's table has in-frame clones only and misses some. This sample has approximately 40,000 clones, each found more than once. Material: peripheral blood mononuclear cells. The receptors stem from a person aged 18 to 75 in good health.

This clone was found many times. The read finishes 3 residues shy of the CDR3 end, and the germline J gene is used to complete it. The gene calls are TRBV12-3 or TRBV12-4 and TRBJ1-2, with D possibly TRBD1 on 6 matching bases. CDR3 size: 14 residues. The part of the CDR3 DNA that was read is TGTGCCAGCAGTTTAGGCAGGGACATCGGAGGC. Its translation is CASSLGRDIGG. The CDR3 in its entirety is CASSLGRDIGGYTF.

This clone was seen at least ten times. The observed sequence ends 3 residues before the CDR3 terminus, with the missing tail filled in from the germline J gene. The chain carries TRBV2 and TRBJ1-5; D is unclear. CDR1 is SNHLY and CDR2 is FYNNEI in the germline V gene. The ends were cut back, 1 base at V and 7 bases at J, with 5 bases in the middle. The CDR3 has 12 amino acids. CDR3 loop: CASSEGSQPQHF. CDR3 bases read: TGTGCCAGCAGTGAAGGTAGCCAGCCC.

This clone was detected many times. The read ends 3 residues shy of where the CDR3 ends; the end is completed using the germline J gene. This chain uses TRBV29-1 with TRBJ2-1, with 7 bases that match TRBD1. Germline V CDR1 and CDR2: SQVTM, ANQGSEA. The CDR3 runs 15 residues. Losses at the gene ends were 6 bases for V and 0 bases for J; bases not matched to a gene: 8. Incomplete CDR3 DNA: TGCAGCGTCGAGACAGGGAAGAGCTCCTACAATGAG. Protein sequence: CSVETGKSSYNE. The CDR3, in full, reads CSVETGKSSYNEQFF.

As to this clone: The sequenced fragment ends 3 residues before the CDR3 boundary, so the rest is inferred from the germline J gene. This chain connects TRBV5-6 to TRBJ1-1; D might be TRBD1 (6 bases). Germline V gene lookup returns CDR1 SGHDT and CDR2 YYEEEE. The V and J ends lost 0 bases and 5 bases respectively, with 14 bases between them. The CDR3 length is 15 residues. CDR3 protein: CASSLGITGRTEAFF. CDR3 bases read: TGTGCCAGCAGCTTGGGGATTACAGGGAGAACTGAA.

In this sample, this clone turned up many times. Read sequence stops 3 residues before the CDR3 end, and the germline J gene provides the missing end. This chain uses TRBV20-1 with TRBJ2-1, with 9 bases aligning to TRBD2. Trimming at V came to 3 bases and at J to 3 bases, leaving 6 bases not matched to a gene. Germline values: CDR1 DFQATT, CDR2 SNEGSKA (reference sequence). The CDR3 contains 15 residues. The CDR3 protein is CSARVSGRIYNEQFF. The part of the CDR3 DNA that was read is TGCAGTGCTAGGGTTAGCGGGAGAATCTACAATGAG.

This clone has ten or more counts. From the germline J gene comes the end of the CDR3, since the read stops 3 residues before it. The rearrangement links TRBV18 to TRBJ2-5; D is perhaps TRBD1 (5 bases). Germline CDR1 reads KGHSH; CDR2 reads LQKENI. V was pared by 3 bases and J by 1 base, with 9 bases between. The length of the CDR3 is 14 residues. Partial CDR3 DNA: TGTGCCAGCTCACCCCGACAGCCCCAAGAGACC. Translating it yields CASSPRQPQET. The whole CDR3 protein reads CASSPRQPQETQYF.

This clone showed up many times. The read comes to an end 3 residues before the CDR3 does, leaving the germline J gene to fill in the end. The V call is TRBV20-1, the J call TRBJ1-5, with 8 bases aligning to TRBD1. CDR3 length: 16 residues. J was trimmed by 7 bases and V by 6 bases; bases with no gene match: 17. The germline gives CDR1 DFQATT, CDR2 SNEGSKA (reference sequence). The CDR3 is CSAHQSTGALRQPQHF. The CDR3 bases that were read are TGCAGTGCCCACCAATCGACAGGGGCTTTGAGGCAGCCC.

This clone was recorded many times. The CDR3 goes on 3 residues after the read ends, and that part is filled in from the germline J gene. This chain joins TRBV6-2 or TRBV6-3 and TRBJ2-3; D could derive from TRBD1 or TRBD2 (5 bases each). Germline assignment: CDR1 MNHEY and CDR2 SVGEGT. V lost 8 bases and J lost 5, with 17 bases in between. The CDR3 sequence is 14 residues long. CDR3 amino acids: CASGTPREQDTQYF. The part of the CDR3 DNA that was read is TGTGCCAGCGGTACCCCCAGGGAGCAAGATACG.

Many counts were recorded for this clone. The read ends 3 residues shy of where the CDR3 ends; the end is completed using the germline J gene. The V call is TRBV19, the J call TRBJ1-4; 8 bases align to TRBD1. The CDR3 is 14 residues long. Looked up from germline, CDR1 is LNHDA and CDR2 is SQIVND (reference sequence). The V gene end was trimmed by 3 bases and the J gene end by 6 bases; junction bases not matched to a gene: 3. CDR3 DNA, as far as it was read: TGTGCCAGTAGTATGGGACAGGCCTATGAAAAA. Encoded protein: CASSMGQAYEK. The whole CDR3 is CASSMGQAYEKLFF.

This clone was detected ten times or more. The read halts 3 residues ahead of the CDR3 end, with the missing end drawn from the germline J gene. This chain connects TRBV27 to TRBJ1-2, with 8 bases that match TRBD1. This CDR3 contains 14 residues. Germline CDR1 MNHEY, CDR2 SMNVEV (reference sequence). CDR3 sequence: CASSTRTGKGDYTF. The sequenced CDR3 bases are TGTGCCAGCAGTACACGGACAGGGAAAGGTGAC.

This clone was counted at least ten times. The read ends 3 residues before the CDR3 terminus; that terminus is restored from the germline J gene. This chain joins TRBV28 and TRBJ2-1; D may be TRBD2 (6 bases). The CDR3 runs to 14 residues. Trimming stripped 2 bases from V and 5 bases from J, with 10 bases between. From germline, CDR1 is MDHEN and CDR2 SYDVKM. This CDR3 is CASSLIADHNEQFF. CDR3 DNA, as far as it was read: TGTGCCAGCAGTTTAATAGCGGACCACAATGAG.

This clone showed up many times. Germline is not matched at one junction end, which may reflect a read error. The read ends 3 residues before the CDR3 terminus; that terminus is restored from the germline J gene. The V gene is TRBV20-1, the J gene TRBJ1-5; a weak D match, TRBD1 (6 bases). CDR1 is DFQATT, CDR2 SNEGSKA, per germline (reference sequence). CDR3 size: 15 residues. The covered CDR3 bases are TGCAGTGCTACCGGGACACCGACTAGCAATCAACCC. Protein: CSATGTPTSNQP. The whole CDR3 sequence is CSATGTPTSNQPQHF.

This clone was counted many times. The read ends 3 residues early relative to the CDR3; the germline J gene fills the gap. The rearrangement uses TRBV5-4 and TRBJ2-3, with TRBD2 identical over 10 bases. V dropped 1 base and J dropped 1; count of bases not matched to a gene: 3. Germline CDR1 is SGHNT and CDR2 is YYREEE (reference sequence). The CDR3 spans 16 residues. The covered CDR3 bases are TGTGCCAGCAGCTTGTTTCTAGCGGGGGGCACAGATACG. Its translation: CASSLFLAGGTDT. The full CDR3 protein reads CASSLFLAGGTDTQYF.